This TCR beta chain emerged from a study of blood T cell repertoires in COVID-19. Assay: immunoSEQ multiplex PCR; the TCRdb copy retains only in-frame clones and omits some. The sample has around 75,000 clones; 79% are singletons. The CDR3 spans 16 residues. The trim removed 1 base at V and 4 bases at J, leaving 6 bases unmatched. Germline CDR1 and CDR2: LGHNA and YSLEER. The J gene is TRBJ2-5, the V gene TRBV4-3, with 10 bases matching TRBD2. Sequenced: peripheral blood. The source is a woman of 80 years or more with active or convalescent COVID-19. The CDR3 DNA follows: TGCGCCAGCAGCCAAGGGTGGAGCGGGGGGGTAGAGACCCAGTACTTC. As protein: CASSQGWSGGVETQYF.